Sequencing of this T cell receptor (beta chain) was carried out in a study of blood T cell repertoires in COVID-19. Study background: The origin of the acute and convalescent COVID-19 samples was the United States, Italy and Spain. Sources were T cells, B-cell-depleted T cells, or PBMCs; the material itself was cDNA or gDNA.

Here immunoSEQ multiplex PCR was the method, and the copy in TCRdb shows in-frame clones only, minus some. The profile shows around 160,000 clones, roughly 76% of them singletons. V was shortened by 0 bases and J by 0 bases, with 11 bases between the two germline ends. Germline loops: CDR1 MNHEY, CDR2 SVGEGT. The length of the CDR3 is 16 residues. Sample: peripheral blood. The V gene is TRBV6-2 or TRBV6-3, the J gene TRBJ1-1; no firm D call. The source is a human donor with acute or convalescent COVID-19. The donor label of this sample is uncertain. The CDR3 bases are TGTGCCAGCAGTTACTCATGGGAGCTATTGAACACTGAAGCTTTCTTT. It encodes CASSYSWELLNTEAFF.